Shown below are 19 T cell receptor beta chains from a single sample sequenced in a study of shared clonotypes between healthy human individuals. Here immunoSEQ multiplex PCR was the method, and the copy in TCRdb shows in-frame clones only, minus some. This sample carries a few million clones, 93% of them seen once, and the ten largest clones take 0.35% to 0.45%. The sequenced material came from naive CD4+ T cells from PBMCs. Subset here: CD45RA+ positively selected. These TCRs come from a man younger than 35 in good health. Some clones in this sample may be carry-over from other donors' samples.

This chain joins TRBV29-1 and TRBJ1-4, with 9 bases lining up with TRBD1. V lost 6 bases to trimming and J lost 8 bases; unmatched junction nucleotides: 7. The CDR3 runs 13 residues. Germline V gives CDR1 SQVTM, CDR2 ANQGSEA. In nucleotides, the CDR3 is TGCAGCGTCCAACAGGGGGCTGGAGAAAAACTGTTTTTT. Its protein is CSVQQGAGEKLFF.

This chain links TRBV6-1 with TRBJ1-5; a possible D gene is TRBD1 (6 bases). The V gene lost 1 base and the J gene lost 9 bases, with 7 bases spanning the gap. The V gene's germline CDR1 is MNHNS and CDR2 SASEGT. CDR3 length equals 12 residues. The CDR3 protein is CASSEGTVPQHF. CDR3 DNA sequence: TGTGCCAGCAGTGAAGGGACAGTGCCCCAGCATTTT.

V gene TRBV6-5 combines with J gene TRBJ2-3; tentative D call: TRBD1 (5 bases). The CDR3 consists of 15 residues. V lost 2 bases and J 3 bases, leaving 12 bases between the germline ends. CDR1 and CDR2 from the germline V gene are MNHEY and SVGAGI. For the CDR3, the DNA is TGTGCCAGCAGTTACGCATGGGCAGGGACAGATACGCAGTATTTT. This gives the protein CASSYAWAGTDTQYF.

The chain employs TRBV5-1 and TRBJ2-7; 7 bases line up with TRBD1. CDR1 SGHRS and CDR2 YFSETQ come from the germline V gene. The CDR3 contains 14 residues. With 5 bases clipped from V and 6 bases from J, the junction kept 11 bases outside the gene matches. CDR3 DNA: TGCGCCAGCAGGTTCGAGGCACAGGGGAGCGAGCAGTACTTC. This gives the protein CASRFEAQGSEQYF.

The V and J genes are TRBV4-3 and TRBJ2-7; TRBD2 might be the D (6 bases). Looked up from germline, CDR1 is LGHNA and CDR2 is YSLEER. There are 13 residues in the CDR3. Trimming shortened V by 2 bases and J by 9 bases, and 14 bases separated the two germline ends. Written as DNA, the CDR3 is TGCGCCAGCAGCCAACTCGGGGGACTCCGGCAGTACTTC. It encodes CASSQLGGLRQYF.

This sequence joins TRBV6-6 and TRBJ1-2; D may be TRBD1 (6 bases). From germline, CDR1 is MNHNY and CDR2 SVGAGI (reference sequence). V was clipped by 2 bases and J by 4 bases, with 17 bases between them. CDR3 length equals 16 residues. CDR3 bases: TGTGCCAGCAGTTACCCCCAAAACAGGGTGAGCTATGGCTACACCTTC. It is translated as CASSYPQNRVSYGYTF.

CDR3 loop: CASSTQGQGATGELFF. The CDR3 region has the DNA TGCGCCAGCAGCACCCAAGGTCAGGGCGCCACCGGGGAGCTGTTTTTT. V is TRBV5-1 and J is TRBJ2-2; the D gene is possibly TRBD1 (5 bases). V lost 4 bases and J lost 4, with 17 bases in between. Germline V CDR1 and CDR2: SGHRS, YFSETQ. The CDR3 is 16 amino acids.

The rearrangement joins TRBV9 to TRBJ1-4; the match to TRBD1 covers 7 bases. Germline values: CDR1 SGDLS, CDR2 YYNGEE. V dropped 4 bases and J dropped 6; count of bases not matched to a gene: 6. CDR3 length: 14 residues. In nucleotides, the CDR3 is TGTGCCAGCAGCCTCGGGACAGCCCATGAAAAACTGTTTTTT. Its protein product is CASSLGTAHEKLFF.

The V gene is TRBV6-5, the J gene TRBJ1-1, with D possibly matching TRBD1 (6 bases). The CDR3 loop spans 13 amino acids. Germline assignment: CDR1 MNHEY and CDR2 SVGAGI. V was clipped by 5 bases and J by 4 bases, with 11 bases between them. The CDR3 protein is CASSQTGTTEAFF. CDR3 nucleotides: TGTGCCAGCAGTCAAACAGGGACCACTGAAGCTTTCTTT.

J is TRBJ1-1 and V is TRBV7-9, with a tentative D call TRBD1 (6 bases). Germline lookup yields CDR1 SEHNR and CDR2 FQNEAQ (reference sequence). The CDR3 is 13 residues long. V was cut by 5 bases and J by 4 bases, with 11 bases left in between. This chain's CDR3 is CASSKTGSTEAFF. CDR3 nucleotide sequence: TGTGCCAGCAGCAAAACAGGGAGCACTGAAGCTTTCTTT.

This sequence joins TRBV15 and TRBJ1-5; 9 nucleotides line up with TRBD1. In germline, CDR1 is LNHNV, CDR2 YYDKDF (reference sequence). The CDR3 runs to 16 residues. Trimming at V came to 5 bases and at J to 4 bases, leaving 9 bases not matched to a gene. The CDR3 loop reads CATSLQWDRANQPQHF. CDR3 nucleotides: TGTGCCACCAGCCTTCAATGGGACAGGGCTAATCAGCCCCAGCATTTT.

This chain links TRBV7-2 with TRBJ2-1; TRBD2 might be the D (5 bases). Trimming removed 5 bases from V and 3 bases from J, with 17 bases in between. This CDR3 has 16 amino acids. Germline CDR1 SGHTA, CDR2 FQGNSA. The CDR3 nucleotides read TGTGCCAGCAGCCCCGCCGGAAGCGGATACTACAATGAGCAGTTCTTC. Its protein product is CASSPAGSGYYNEQFF.

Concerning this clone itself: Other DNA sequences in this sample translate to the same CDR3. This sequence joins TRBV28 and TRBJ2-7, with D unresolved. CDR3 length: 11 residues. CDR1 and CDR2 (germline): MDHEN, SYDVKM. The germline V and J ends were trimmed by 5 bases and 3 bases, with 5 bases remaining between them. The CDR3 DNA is TGTGCCAGCAGTCCGGACTACGAGCAGTACTTC. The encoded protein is CASSPDYEQYF.

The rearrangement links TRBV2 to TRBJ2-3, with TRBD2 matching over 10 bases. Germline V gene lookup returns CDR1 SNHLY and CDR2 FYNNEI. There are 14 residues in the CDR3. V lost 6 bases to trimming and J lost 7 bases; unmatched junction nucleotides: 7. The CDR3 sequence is CASRIAGGSNTQYF. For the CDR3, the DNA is TGTGCCAGCAGGATAGCGGGAGGATCAAATACGCAGTATTTT.

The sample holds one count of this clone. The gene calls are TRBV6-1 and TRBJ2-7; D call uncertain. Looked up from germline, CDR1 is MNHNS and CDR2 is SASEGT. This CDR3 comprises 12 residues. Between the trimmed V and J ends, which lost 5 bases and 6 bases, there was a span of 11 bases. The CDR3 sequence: CASSPRPLEQYF. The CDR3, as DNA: TGTGCCAGCAGTCCTAGACCGCTCGAGCAGTACTTC.

CDR3 bases: TGCGCCAGCAGCTGGGACAGTCCAGTGAACACCGGGGAGCTGTTTTTT. It yields the protein CASSWDSPVNTGELFF. The chain recombines TRBV5-1 with TRBJ2-2; 7 bases are a match to TRBD1. The CDR3 spans 16 residues. V shed 3 bases, J shed 1 base, and the junction held 6 bases outside the gene matches. In germline, CDR1 is SGHRS, CDR2 YFSETQ. The full variable domain, rest sourced from reference TRBV5-1 and TRBJ2-2, is KAGVTQTPRYLIKTRGQQVTLSCSPISGHRSVSWYQQTPGQGLQFLFEYFSETQRNKGNFPGRFSGRQFSNSRSEMNVSTLELGDSALYLCASSWDSPVNTGELFFGEGSRLTVL.

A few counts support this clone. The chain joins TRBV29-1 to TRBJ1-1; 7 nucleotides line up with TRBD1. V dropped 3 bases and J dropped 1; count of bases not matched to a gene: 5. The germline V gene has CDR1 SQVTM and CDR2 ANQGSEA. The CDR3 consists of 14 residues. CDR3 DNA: TGCAGCGTTGATGGGACAGTGGGGAACACTGAAGCTTTCTTT. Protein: CSVDGTVGNTEAFF.

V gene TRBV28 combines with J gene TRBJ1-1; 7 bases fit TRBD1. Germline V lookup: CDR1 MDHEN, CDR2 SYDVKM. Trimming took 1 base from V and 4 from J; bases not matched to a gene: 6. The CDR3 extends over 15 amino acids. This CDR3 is CASSLSRGRGTEAFF. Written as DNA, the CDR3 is TGTGCCAGCAGTTTATCGAGGGGGCGCGGCACTGAAGCTTTCTTT.

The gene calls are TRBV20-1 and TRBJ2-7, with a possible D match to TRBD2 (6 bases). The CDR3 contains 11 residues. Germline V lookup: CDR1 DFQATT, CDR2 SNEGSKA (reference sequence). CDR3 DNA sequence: TGCGGCCAAGGGACTTCCTACGAGCAGTACTTC. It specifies CGQGTSYEQYF.